The text below deals with one T cell receptor (beta chain). Its target is not known. CDR3 size: 15 residues. The germline V gene encodes CDR1 SGHDT and CDR2 YYEEEE. With V trimmed by 5 bases and J by 2 bases, 4 bases remained unmatched. TCRdb keeps only in-frame clones here, not all; method: immunoSEQ multiplex PCR. The top ten hold 7% of the sample, which has over 65,000 clones, 85% to 90% seen once. This record comes from a study of T cell responses to AZD1222 COVID-19 vaccine. Overall study results and limits: Sampled repertoires all dated from after the peak T cell response. The donor cohort was predominantly white British with a female majority, and clonal diversity may have been underestimated. Nearly half of spike-specific TCRs reportedly target unmutated variant regions. Spike-wide coverage was observed for vaccine-associated CD4 TCRs, with dominant responses at 160-218 and 743-854.

The sequencing used peripheral blood, collected on day 0 of AZD1222 vaccination. This receptor was taken from an adult in good health. The V call is TRBV5-6, the J call TRBJ2-7; TRBD2 agrees at 13 bases. CDR3 amino acids: CASSPLAGGAYEQYF. CDR3 nucleotides: TGTGCCAGCAGTCCACTAGCGGGAGGGGCCTACGAGCAGTACTTC.